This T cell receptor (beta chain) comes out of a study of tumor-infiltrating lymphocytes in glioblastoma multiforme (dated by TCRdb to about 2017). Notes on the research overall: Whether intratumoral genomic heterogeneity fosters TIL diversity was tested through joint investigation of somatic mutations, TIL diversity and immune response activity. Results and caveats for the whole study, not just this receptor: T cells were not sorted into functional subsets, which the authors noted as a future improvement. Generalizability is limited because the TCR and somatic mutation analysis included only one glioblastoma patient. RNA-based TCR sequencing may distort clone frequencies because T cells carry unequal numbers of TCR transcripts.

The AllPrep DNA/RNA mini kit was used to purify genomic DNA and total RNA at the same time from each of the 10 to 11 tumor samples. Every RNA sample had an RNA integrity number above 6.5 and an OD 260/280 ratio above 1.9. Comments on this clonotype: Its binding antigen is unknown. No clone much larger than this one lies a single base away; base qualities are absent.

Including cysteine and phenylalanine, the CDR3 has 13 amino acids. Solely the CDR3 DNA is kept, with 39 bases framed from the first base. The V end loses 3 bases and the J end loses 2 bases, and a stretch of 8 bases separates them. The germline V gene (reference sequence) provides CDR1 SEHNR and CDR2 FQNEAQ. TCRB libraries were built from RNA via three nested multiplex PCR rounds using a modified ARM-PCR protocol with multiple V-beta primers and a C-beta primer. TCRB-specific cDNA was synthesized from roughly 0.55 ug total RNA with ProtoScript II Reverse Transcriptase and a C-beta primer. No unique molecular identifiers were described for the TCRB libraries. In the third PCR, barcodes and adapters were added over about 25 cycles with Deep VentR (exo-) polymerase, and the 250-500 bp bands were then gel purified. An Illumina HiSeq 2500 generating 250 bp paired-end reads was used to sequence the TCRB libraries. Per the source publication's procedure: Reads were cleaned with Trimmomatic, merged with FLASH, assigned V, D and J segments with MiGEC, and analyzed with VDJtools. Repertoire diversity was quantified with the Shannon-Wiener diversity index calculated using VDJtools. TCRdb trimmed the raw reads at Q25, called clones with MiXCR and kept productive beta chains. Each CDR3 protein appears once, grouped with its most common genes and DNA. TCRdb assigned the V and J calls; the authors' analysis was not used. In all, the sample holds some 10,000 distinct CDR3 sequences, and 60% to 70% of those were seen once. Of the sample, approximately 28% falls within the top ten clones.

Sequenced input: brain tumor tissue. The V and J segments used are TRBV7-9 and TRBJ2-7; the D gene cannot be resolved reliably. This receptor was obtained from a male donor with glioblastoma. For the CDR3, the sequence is CASSFEPAYEQYF. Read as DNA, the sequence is TGTGCCAGCAGCTTCGAGCCGGCCTACGAGCAGTACTTC.